The source of this T cell receptor (beta chain) is a study of vaccination and CD4 T cells after COVID-19. The wider study: Convalescent patients, SARS-CoV-2 positive by nasal swab PCR, comprised under ten mild cases and one severe case.

Indicated treatment: approximately 9-day PBMC culture with coronavirus spike peptide pools or control peptides (ViraFEST assay). Investigators isolated CD4+ T cells by negative selection after approximately 11 days of culture. As concerns this clonotype: The target antigen is unknown.

V was shortened by 1 base and J by 7 bases, with 16 bases between the two germline ends. The CDR3 is 15 amino acids. The V gene's germline CDR1 is SGHTA and CDR2 FQGNSA. Sequence data for DNA of cultured CD4+ T cells were generated by the Oncomine TCR Beta short-read assay. Extraction of genomic DNA was performed on cultured CD4+ T cells. MiXCR, applied by TCRdb to the PCR reads, yields one record per CDR3 protein. The repertoire includes about 12,000 distinct CDR3 sequences, 50% of them detected once, and approximately 20% sits in the top ten. The source material was CD4+ T cells from blood, cultured in vitro. V and J are TRBV7-2 and TRBJ2-5, with D perhaps TRBD1 (6 bases). The origin of this receptor is a human donor who had recovered from COVID-19. The CDR3 region is CASSLVTRGHATQYF. The CDR3 nucleotides are TGTGCCAGCAGCTTAGTAACCAGGGGCCATGCGACCCAGTACTTC.